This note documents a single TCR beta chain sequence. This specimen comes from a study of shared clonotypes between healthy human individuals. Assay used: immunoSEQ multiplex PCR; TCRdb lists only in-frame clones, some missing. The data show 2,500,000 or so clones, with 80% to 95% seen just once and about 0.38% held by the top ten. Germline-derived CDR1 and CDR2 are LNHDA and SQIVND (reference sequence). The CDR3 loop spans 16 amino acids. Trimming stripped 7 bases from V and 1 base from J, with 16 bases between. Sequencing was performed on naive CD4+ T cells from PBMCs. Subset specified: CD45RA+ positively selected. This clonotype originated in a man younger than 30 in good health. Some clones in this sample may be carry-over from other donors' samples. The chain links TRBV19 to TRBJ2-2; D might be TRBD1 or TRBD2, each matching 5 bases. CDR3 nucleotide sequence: TGTGCCAGTAAAGCCCCCGGGACGGGGAACACCGGGGAGCTGTTTTTT. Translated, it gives CASKAPGTGNTGELFF. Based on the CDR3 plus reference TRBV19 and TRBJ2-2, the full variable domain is DGGITQSPKYLFRKEGQNVTLSCEQNLNHDAMYWYRQDPGQGLRLIYYSQIVNDFQKGDIAEGYSVSREKKESFPLTVTSAQKNPTAFYLCASKAPGTGNTGELFFGEGSRLTVL.